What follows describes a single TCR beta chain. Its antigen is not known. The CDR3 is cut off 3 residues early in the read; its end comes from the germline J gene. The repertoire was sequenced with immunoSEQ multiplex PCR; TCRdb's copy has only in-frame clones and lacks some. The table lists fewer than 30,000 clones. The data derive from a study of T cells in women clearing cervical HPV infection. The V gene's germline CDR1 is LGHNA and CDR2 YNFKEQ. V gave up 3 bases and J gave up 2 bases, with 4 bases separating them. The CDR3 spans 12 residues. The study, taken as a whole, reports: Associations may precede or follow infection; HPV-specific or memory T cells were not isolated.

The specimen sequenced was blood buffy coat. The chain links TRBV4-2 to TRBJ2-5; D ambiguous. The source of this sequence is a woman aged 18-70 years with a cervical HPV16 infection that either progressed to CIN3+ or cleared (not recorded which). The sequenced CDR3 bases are TGTGCCAGCAGCCACCAGCAAGAGACC. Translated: CASSHQQET. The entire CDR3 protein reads CASSHQQETQYF.